The 12 T cell receptor beta chains reported below all come from one sample, sequenced in a study of Tregs in tolerant kidney transplant recipients. Data came from immunoSEQ multiplex PCR; TCRdb stores just in-frame clones and leaves some out. Its table records roughly 48,000 clones. The sequencing here drew on CD4+ T cells from blood, taken before the transplant. The receptor source for this set is a human donor who received a combined kidney and bone marrow transplant.

The CDR3: CASSLRTGANQPQHF. CDR3 DNA, as far as it was read: TGTGCCAGCAGCCTTAGGACAGGGGCAAATCAGCCC. J is TRBJ1-5 and V is TRBV11-1, with 9 bases that match TRBD1. Read data end 3 residues before the CDR3 end; the end is taken from the germline J gene. The germline V gene encodes CDR1 SGHAT and CDR2 FQDESV (reference sequence). J was trimmed by 4 bases and V by 5 bases; bases with no gene match: 6. The CDR3 loop spans 15 amino acids.

Note on this clone: The read terminates 3 residues ahead of where the CDR3 ends, so the germline J gene completes it. The chain carries TRBV19 and TRBJ1-2; weak D call: TRBD1 (6 bases). Per germline, CDR1 LNHDA and CDR2 SQIVND (reference sequence). Trimming cost V 3 bases and J 4 bases, with 12 bases left between them. The CDR3 has 14 amino acids. The CDR3 loop is CASSMAVDSYGYTF. The sequenced CDR3 bases are TGTGCCAGTAGTATGGCGGTGGACAGCTATGGC. Full variable domain (rest looked up from reference TRBV19 and TRBJ1-2): DGGITQSPKYLFRKEGQNVTLSCEQNLNHDAMYWYRQDPGQGLRLIYYSQIVNDFQKGDIAEGYSVSREKKESFPLTVTSAQKNPTAFYLCASSMAVDSYGYTFGSGTRLTVV.

The CDR3 DNA, read in part, is TGCAGTGCTTCCCACGGGACAGGGTTTTACGAG. Encoded protein: CSASHGTGFYE. The whole CDR3 protein is CSASHGTGFYEQYF. The V gene is TRBV20-1, the J gene TRBJ2-7; 9 bases align to TRBD1. Read sequence stops 3 residues before the CDR3 end, and the germline J gene provides the missing end. V lost 5 bases to trimming and J lost 4 bases; unmatched junction nucleotides: 9. The CDR3 length is 14 residues. Germline CDR1 and CDR2: DFQATT and SNEGSKA (reference sequence).

As concerns this clone: The read is 3 residues too short to cover the CDR3 end, so that end is filled in from the germline J gene. V is TRBV6-1 and J is TRBJ2-3; 8 bases align to TRBD2. J gave up 4 bases and V 4 bases, and 10 bases lay outside the gene matches. CDR1 and CDR2 (germline): MNHNS, SASEGT. This CDR3 region has 16 residues. CDR3 region: CASSAALAVGADTQYF. The CDR3 bases that were read are TGTGCCAGCAGTGCAGCACTAGCGGTTGGGGCAGATACG.

Points on this clone: The read terminates 3 residues before the CDR3 end, so the remaining end is supplied by the germline J gene. The gene calls are TRBV2 and TRBJ2-3; 8 bases map to TRBD2. V was pared by 7 bases and J by 6 bases, with 9 bases of the junction left unmatched. The CDR3 loop spans 14 amino acids. Germline lookup yields CDR1 SNHLY and CDR2 FYNNEI. The sequenced part of the CDR3 DNA is TGTGCCAGCACCCCGGGACTAGGGGGGGATACG. It yields the protein CASTPGLGGDT. The complete CDR3 protein is CASTPGLGGDTQYF.

A note on this clone: The CDR3 goes on 3 residues after the read ends, and that part is filled in from the germline J gene. This chain links TRBV29-1 with TRBJ1-1, with D maybe TRBD1 (6 bases). This CDR3 is built from 14 residues. Germline V gives CDR1 SQVTM, CDR2 ANQGSEA. Trimming took 2 bases from V and 1 from J, leaving 11 bases between them. CDR3 in amino acids: CSVEIGGGNTEAFF. CDR3 DNA, as far as it was read: TGCAGCGTTGAAATTGGGGGCGGGAACACTGAA. Combining the CDR3 with reference TRBV29-1 and TRBJ1-1 gives the whole variable domain SAVISQKPSRDICQRGTSLTIQCQVDSQVTMMFWYRQQPGQSLTLIATANQGSEATYESGFVIDKFPISRPNLTFSTLTVSNMSPEDSSIYLCSVEIGGGNTEAFFGQGTRLTVV.

A note on this clone: The read terminates 3 residues ahead of where the CDR3 ends, so the germline J gene completes it. The rearrangement uses TRBV7-2 and TRBJ1-2; 8 nucleotides match TRBD1. Germline values: CDR1 SGHTA, CDR2 FQGNSA. The CDR3 is 14 amino acids. The V gene end was trimmed by 3 bases and the J gene end by 7 bases; junction bases not matched to a gene: 7. CDR3 residues: CASSFRDRISGYTF. Incomplete CDR3 DNA: TGTGCCAGCAGCTTCCGGGACAGGATAAGTGGC.

A note on this clone: A junction boundary mismatches the germline segment, possibly from a read error. The CDR3 end is not reached by the read, which stops 3 residues before it; the germline J gene fills it in. The chain has TRBV30 and TRBJ2-7; TRBD2 aligns across 10 bases. The CDR3 covers 12 residues. Germline V gives CDR1 GTSNPN, CDR2 SVGIG (reference sequence). CDR3 residues: CAGRTSGNEQYF. The sequenced part of the CDR3 DNA is TGTGCCGGGAGGACTAGCGGCAACGAG. Filled out from reference TRBV30 and TRBJ2-7, the complete variable domain reads SQTIHQWPATLVQPVGSPLSLECTVEGTSNPNLYWYRQAAGRGLQLLFYSVGIGQISSEVPQNLSASRPQDRQFILSSKKLLLSDSGFYLCAGRTSGNEQYFGPGTRLTVT.

Note on this clone: The read ends 3 residues early relative to the CDR3; the germline J gene fills the gap. The gene calls are TRBV18 and TRBJ1-6, with 8 bases fitting TRBD1. The CDR3 totals 15 residues. The J segment lost 8 bases and the V segment lost 4 bases, leaving 7 bases of the junction unmatched. Germline V gene sequence: CDR1 KGHSH, CDR2 LQKENI. CDR3 sequence reads: CASSLAGTGDSPLHF. CDR3 bases read: TGTGCCAGCTCACTTGCCGGGACAGGAGATTCACCC.

For this clone: The read terminates 3 residues before the CDR3 end, so the remaining end is supplied by the germline J gene. J is TRBJ1-4 and V is TRBV29-1; a weak D match, TRBD1 (5 bases). Looked up from germline, CDR1 is SQVTM and CDR2 is ANQGSEA. V lost 7 bases and J lost 7, with 19 bases in between. This CDR3 is built from 14 residues. The CDR3 bases that were read are TGCAGCGCTGGCCTGACGGGGGTAGGTGAAAAA. Its translation: CSAGLTGVGEK. In full, the CDR3 is CSAGLTGVGEKLFF.

Note on this clone: The read ends 3 residues before the CDR3 terminus; that terminus is restored from the germline J gene. The chain uses TRBV7-9 and TRBJ2-1; tentatively, D is TRBD1 (6 bases). CDR1 SEHNR and CDR2 FQNEAQ come from the germline V gene (reference sequence). Between the trimmed V and J ends, which lost 1 base and 6 bases, there was a span of 13 bases. This CDR3 contains 15 residues. This chain's CDR3 is CASSLDRATGNEQFF. The CDR3 bases that were read are TGTGCCAGCAGCTTAGACAGGGCAACAGGCAATGAG.

Remarks on this clone: The CDR3 goes on 3 residues after the read ends, and that part is filled in from the germline J gene. This chain connects TRBV20-1 to TRBJ2-7, with D possibly matching TRBD2 (5 bases). Germline CDR1 DFQATT, CDR2 SNEGSKA (reference sequence). The V gene lost 0 bases and the J gene lost 3 bases, with 15 bases spanning the gap. The CDR3 spans 15 residues. CDR3 sequence reads: CSARDPSGRHYEQYF. Partial CDR3 DNA: TGCAGTGCTAGAGATCCCAGCGGTCGCCACTACGAG.